Ten or more counts support the clone carrying this T cell receptor beta chain. Its antigen is undetermined. Between the trimmed V and J ends, which lost 4 bases and 2 bases, there was a span of 12 bases. Germline CDR1 reads SNHLY; CDR2 reads FYNNEI. The CDR3 contains 14 residues. Primers covering all TCR V genes were used in emulsion RT-PCR on CD8+ T cells. A second nested PCR with blocking oligonucleotides suppressed unpaired genes. Each emulsion RT-PCR master mix held about 5,000-280,000 T cells with C-region, Stepout and V-region primers. One entry per CDR3 protein, called by TCRdb with MiXCR from the emulsion pairing reads. The sample carries 400 to 500 distinct CDR3 sequences, approximately 30% recorded once. This sample was taken from a study of T cell repertoires in breast cancer. Study conclusions and caveats: TRBV7 predominance in shared TCRs may reflect tumor recognition or mispriming. Partial tumor sampling and removing singletons may have missed real antitumor TCRs. Seven or more patient tumors shared eighteen TCR pairs rarely seen in control blood.

V is TRBV2 and J is TRBJ2-7, with no clear D. The sequence came from a pool of human donors with breast cancer or a healthy control (not recorded which). The source material was CD8+ T cells. Written as DNA, the CDR3 is TGTGCCAGCAGTGGGCGGTGGATTACCTACGAGCAGTACTTC. Its translation: CASSGRWITYEQYF.